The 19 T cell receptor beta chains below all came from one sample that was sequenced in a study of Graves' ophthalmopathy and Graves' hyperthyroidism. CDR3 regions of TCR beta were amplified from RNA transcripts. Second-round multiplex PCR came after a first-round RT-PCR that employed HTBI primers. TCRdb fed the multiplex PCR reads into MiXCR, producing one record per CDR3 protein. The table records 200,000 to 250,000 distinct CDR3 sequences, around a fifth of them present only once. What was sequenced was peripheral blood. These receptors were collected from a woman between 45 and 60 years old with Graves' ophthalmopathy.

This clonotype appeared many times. This chain's CDR3 is CASERGGPQHF. In DNA form, the CDR3 reads TGTGCTAGTGAGAGGGGGGGGCCCCAGCATTTT. J is TRBJ1-5 and V is TRBV12-5; possibly TRBD1 for D (6 bases). V lost 7 bases to trimming and J lost 9 bases, with 10 bases between them. Germline V gives CDR1 LGHNT, CDR2 FRNRAP. CDR3 length equals 11 residues.

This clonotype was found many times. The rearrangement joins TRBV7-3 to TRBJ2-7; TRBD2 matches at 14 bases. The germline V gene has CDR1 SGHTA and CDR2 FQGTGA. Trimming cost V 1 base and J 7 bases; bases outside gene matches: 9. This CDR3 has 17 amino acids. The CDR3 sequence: CASSLNGGGLAGEEQYF. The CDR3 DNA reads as TGTGCCAGCAGCTTAAACGGGGGGGGACTAGCGGGAGAAGAGCAGTACTTC.

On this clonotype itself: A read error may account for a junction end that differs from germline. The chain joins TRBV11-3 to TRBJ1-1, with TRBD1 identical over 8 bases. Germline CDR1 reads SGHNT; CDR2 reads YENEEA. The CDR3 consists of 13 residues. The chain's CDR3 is CASSLAGGTGAFF. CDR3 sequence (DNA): TGTGCCAGCAGCTTGGCAGGGGGCACTGGAGCTTTCTTT.

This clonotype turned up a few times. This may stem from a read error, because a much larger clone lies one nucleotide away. CDR3 DNA: TGTGCCATCGTTCCCCGGATCGGAGAGGGGAACACTGAAGCTTTCTTT. Amino acids: CAIVPRIGEGNTEAFF. The chain recombines TRBV19 with TRBJ1-1; D gene uncertain. CDR3 length equals 16 residues. The V end was cut by 10 bases, the J end by 1 base, with 22 bases between. Germline V CDR1 and CDR2: LNHDA, SQIVND (reference sequence).

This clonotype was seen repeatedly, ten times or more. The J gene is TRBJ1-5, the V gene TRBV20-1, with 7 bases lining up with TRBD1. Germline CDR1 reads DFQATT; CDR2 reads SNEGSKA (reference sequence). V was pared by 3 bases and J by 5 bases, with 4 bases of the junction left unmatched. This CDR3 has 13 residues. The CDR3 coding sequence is TGCAGTGCTAGTGTCGGGACAGATCAGCCCCAGCATTTT. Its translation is CSASVGTDQPQHF.

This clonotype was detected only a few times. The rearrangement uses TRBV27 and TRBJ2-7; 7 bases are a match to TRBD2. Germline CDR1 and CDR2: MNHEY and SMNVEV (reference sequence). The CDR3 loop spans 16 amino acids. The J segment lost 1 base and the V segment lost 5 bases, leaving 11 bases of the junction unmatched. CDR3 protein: CASSRDSSGSSYEQYF. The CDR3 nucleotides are TGTGCCAGCAGTCGCGATTCTAGCGGTTCGTCCTACGAGCAGTACTTC.

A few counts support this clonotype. The CDR3 here is CASSPTLQETQYF. Here the CDR3 DNA reads TGTGCCAGCAGCCCTACCCTTCAAGAGACCCAGTACTTC. This chain connects TRBV28 to TRBJ2-5; D gene ambiguous. Germline-derived CDR1 and CDR2 are MDHEN and SYDVKM. The CDR3 totals 13 residues. The germline V and J ends were trimmed by 6 bases and 2 bases, with 10 bases remaining between them. Full variable domain (outside the CDR3, taken from reference TRBV28 and TRBJ2-5): DVKVTQSSRYLVKRTGEKVFLECVQDMDHENMFWYRQDPGLGLRLIYFSYDVKMKEKGDIPEGYSVSREKKERFSLILESASTNQTSMYLCASSPTLQETQYFGPGTRLLVL.

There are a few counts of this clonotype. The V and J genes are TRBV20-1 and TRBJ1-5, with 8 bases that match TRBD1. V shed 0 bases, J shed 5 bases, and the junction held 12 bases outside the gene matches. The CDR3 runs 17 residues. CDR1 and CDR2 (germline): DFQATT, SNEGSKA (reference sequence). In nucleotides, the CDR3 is TGCAGTGCTAGAGATTGGCTTGGACAGGGATTCGATCAGCCCCAGCATTTT. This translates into CSARDWLGQGFDQPQHF.

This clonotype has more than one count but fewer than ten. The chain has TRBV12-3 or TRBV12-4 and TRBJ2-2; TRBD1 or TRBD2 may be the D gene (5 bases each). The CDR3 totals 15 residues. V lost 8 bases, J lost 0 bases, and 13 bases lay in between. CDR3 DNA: TGTGCCAGCGAGACCGGGACCGCGAACACCGGGGAGCTGTTTTTT. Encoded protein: CASETGTANTGELFF.

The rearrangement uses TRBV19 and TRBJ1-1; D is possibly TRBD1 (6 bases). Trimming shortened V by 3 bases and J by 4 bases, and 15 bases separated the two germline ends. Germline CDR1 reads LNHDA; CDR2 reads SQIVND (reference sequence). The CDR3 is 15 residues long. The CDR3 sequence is CASSIVGGGGTEAFF. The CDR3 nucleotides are TGTGCCAGTAGTATCGTCGGAGGGGGTGGCACTGAAGCTTTCTTT.

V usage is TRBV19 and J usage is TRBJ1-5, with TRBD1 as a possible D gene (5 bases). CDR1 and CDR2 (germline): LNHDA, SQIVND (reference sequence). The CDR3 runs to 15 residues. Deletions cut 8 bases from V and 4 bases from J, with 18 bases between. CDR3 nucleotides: TGTGCCAGTCTTGAACGAGGGGCAGGAAATCAGCCCCAGCATTTT. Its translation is CASLERGAGNQPQHF.

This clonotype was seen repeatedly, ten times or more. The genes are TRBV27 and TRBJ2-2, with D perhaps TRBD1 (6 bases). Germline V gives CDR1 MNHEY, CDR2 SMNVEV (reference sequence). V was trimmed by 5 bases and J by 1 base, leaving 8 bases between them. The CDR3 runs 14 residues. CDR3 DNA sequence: TGTGCCAGCAGTGCGACAGGGAACACCGGGGAGCTGTTTTTT. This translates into CASSATGNTGELFF.

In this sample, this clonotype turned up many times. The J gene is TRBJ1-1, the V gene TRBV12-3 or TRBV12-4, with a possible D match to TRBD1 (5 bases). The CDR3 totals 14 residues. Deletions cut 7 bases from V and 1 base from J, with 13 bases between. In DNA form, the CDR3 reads TGTGCCAGCACTCCGGGGGTGGCGAACACTGAAGCTTTCTTT. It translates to CASTPGVANTEAFF.

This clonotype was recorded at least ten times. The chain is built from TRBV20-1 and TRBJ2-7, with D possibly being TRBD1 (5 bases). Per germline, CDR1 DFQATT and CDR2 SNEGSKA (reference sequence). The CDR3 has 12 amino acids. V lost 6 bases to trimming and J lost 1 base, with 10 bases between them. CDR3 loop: CSARPGSYEQYF. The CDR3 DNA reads TGCAGTGCGCGGCCAGGGTCCTACGAGCAGTACTTC.

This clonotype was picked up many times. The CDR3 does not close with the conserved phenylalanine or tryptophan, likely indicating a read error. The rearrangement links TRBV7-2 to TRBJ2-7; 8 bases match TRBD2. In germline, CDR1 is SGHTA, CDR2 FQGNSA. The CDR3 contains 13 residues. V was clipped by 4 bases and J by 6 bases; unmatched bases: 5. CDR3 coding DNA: TGTGCCAGCAGCTCGTCGGGAGGGCGCGAGCAGTACCTC. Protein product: CASSSSGGREQYL.

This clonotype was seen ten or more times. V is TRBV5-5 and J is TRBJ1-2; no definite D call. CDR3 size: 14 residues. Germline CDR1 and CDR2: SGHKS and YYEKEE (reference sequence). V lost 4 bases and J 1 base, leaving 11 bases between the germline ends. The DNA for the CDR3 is TGTGCCAGCAGCCCGGGAATCTTTAACTATGGCTACACCTTC. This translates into CASSPGIFNYGYTF.

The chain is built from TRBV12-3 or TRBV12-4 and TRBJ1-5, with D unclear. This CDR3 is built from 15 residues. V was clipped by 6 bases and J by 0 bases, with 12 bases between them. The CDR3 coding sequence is TGTGCCAGCAGCGGACGGACTTATAGCAATCAGCCCCAGCATTTT. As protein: CASSGRTYSNQPQHF.

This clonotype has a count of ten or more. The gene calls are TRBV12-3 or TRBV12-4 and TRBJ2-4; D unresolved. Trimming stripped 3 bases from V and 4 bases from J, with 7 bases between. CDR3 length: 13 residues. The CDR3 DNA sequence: TGTGCCAGCAGTTTCAAGCAGAAAAACATTCAGTACTTC. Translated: CASSFKQKNIQYF.

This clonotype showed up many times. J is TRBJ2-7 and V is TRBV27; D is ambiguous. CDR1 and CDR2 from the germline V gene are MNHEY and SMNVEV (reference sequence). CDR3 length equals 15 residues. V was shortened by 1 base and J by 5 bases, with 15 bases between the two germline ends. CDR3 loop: CASSLFSTYVHEQYF. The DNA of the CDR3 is TGTGCCAGCAGTTTATTTAGTACTTATGTCCACGAGCAGTACTTC.